Below, 19 T cell receptor beta chains from the same sample are listed, as sequenced in a study of CD8+CD57+ T cells in acquired aplastic anemia. TCR beta VDJ and CDR3 profiling used genomic DNA as template. TCRdb called the reads again in MiXCR, with one record for every CDR3 protein. Counted here are 180,000 or so distinct CDR3 sequences, under 55% occurring once; the ten biggest clones make up around 2.9%. The source material was sorted CD4+, CD8+, or CD8+CD57+ T cells (not recorded which) from PBMCs. The receptors were sampled from a human donor in good health.

This clonotype was seen repeatedly, ten times or more. The chain has TRBV20-1 and TRBJ2-7; TRBD1 might be the D (8 bases). CDR1 is DFQATT, CDR2 SNEGSKA, per germline (reference sequence). Between the trimmed V and J ends, which lost 1 base and 6 bases, there was a span of 13 bases. CDR3 length: 13 residues. The CDR3 sequence: CSARADREGEQYF. DNA of the CDR3: TGCAGTGCTAGAGCGGACAGGGAGGGCGAGCAGTACTTC.

The J gene is TRBJ2-3, the V gene TRBV29-1, with D maybe TRBD1 (6 bases). The CDR3 has 10 residues. The germline V gene has CDR1 SQVTM and CDR2 ANQGSEA. V lost 7 bases, J lost 7 bases, and 9 bases lay in between. In DNA form, the CDR3 reads TGCAGCGCCCAGGGGAATACGCAGTATTTT. This encodes CSAQGNTQYF.

This clonotype has only a few counts. The chain carries TRBV11-2 and TRBJ1-1; 8 bases match TRBD1. Germline V CDR1 and CDR2: SGHAT, FQNNGV. The CDR3 is 16 amino acids. Trimming took 4 bases from V and 6 from J; bases not matched to a gene: 13. Here the CDR3 DNA reads TGTGCCAGCAGCTCATTGGACCTCGACAGGGGTTCTGAAGCTTTCTTT. Amino acid sequence: CASSSLDLDRGSEAFF.

With regard to this clonotype: A much more abundant neighbour one base away suggests this may be a read error. This chain uses TRBV9 with TRBJ2-2; 8 bases map to TRBD1. The J segment lost 3 bases and the V segment lost 2 bases, leaving 6 bases of the junction unmatched. The CDR3 consists of 16 residues. The germline V gene has CDR1 SGDLS and CDR2 YYNGEE. The CDR3: CASSVQGAHDTGELFF. The CDR3 DNA reads TGTGCCAGCAGCGTCCAGGGGGCGCATGACACCGGGGAGCTGTTTTTT.

Points on this clonotype: A much more abundant neighbour one base away suggests this may be a read error. The rearrangement uses TRBV5-4 and TRBJ2-1; D is unclear. The CDR3 consists of 13 residues. Germline values: CDR1 SGHNT, CDR2 YYREEE (reference sequence). Written as DNA, the CDR3 is TGTGTCAGCAGCTTGGGCCCAGAGAACAACGTGGTCTTC. Its translation: CVSSLGPENNVVF.

The rearrangement links TRBV7-9 to TRBJ2-7, with D unresolved. CDR1 is SEHNR and CDR2 is FQNEAQ in the germline V gene (reference sequence). V lost 1 base to trimming and J lost 5 bases, with 9 bases between them. The length of the CDR3 is 13 residues. The CDR3 sequence: CASSLVGHNEQYF. For the CDR3, the DNA is TGTGCCAGCAGCTTAGTCGGTCACAACGAGCAGTACTTC.

As concerns this clonotype: This may stem from a read error, because a much larger clone lies one nucleotide away. The V call is TRBV7-8, the J call TRBJ1-4, with D unclear. The CDR3 totals 17 residues. Germline V gene lookup returns CDR1 SGHVS and CDR2 FQNEAQ. Here the CDR3 reads CTSSLARVYQPNEKLFF. The CDR3 coding sequence is TGTACCAGCAGCTTAGCCCGTGTATATCAACCTAATGAAAAACTGTTTTTT.

The V call is TRBV11-1, the J call TRBJ1-6; no reliable D call. Trimming removed 5 bases at V and 2 bases at J, with 22 bases between. Germline V gives CDR1 SGHAT, CDR2 FQDESV (reference sequence). CDR3 length equals 19 residues. CDR3 nucleotide sequence: TGTGCCAGCAGCGCAAGTCTTATCGCCGAACCGCCCTATAATTCACCCCTCCACTTT. As protein: CASSASLIAEPPYNSPLHF.

In its sample, this clonotype was seen a few times. A much larger clone lies one base from this, so it may be a read error. No conserved phenylalanine or tryptophan is present at the end of the CDR3, so a read error is the likely explanation. The CDR3 here is CSASFQNTEAFL. The CDR3 DNA sequence: TGCAGTGCTAGTTTTCAGAACACTGAAGCTTTCCTT. The J gene is TRBJ1-1, the V gene TRBV20-1; D remains ambiguous. CDR1 is DFQATT and CDR2 is SNEGSKA in the germline V gene (reference sequence). V was clipped by 3 bases and J by 1 base, with 6 bases between them. CDR3 length: 12 residues.

The CDR3 here is CASLRTGGGNQPQHF. DNA for the CDR3: TGCGCCAGCTTAAGGACAGGGGGGGGAAATCAGCCCCAGCATTTT. The chain employs TRBV10-1 and TRBJ1-5; 10 bases are shared with TRBD1. Germline CDR1 WNHNN, CDR2 SYGVQD (reference sequence). The CDR3 contains 15 residues. V lost 8 bases to trimming and J lost 4 bases; unmatched junction nucleotides: 8.

This chain's CDR3 is CSARYSGGSADTQYF. CDR3 nucleotide sequence: TGCAGTGCTAGGTATAGCGGGGGATCCGCAGATACGCAGTATTTT. The chain links TRBV20-1 to TRBJ2-3; 9 bases align to TRBD2. Trimming removed 3 bases from V and 4 bases from J; junction bases left unmatched: 8. The V gene's germline CDR1 is DFQATT and CDR2 SNEGSKA (reference sequence). The CDR3 loop spans 15 amino acids.

Comment on this clonotype: This may stem from a read error, because a much larger clone lies one nucleotide away. V and J are TRBV5-1 and TRBJ1-1; maybe TRBD1 (6 bases). The CDR3 totals 14 residues. Germline V lookup: CDR1 SGHRS, CDR2 YFSETQ. The CDR3 DNA reads as TGCGCCAGCAGCTTTGGGAGGGGGAACGCTGAAGCTTTCTTT. This encodes CASSFGRGNAEAFF.

This clonotype was recorded at least ten times. The genes are TRBV9 and TRBJ2-1; D is possibly TRBD2 (6 bases). The ends were cut back, 6 bases at V and 6 bases at J, with 16 bases in the middle. This CDR3 contains 14 residues. CDR1 is SGDLS and CDR2 is YYNGEE in the germline V gene. CDR3 residues: CASTRLGSRNEQFF. CDR3 nucleotides: TGTGCCAGCACCCGACTAGGATCCCGCAATGAGCAGTTCTTC. Together with reference TRBV9 and TRBJ2-1, the CDR3 gives the full variable domain: DSGVTQTPKHLITATGQRVTLRCSPRSGDLSVYWYQQSLDQGLQFLIQYYNGEERAKGNILERFSAQQFPDLHSELNLSSLELGDSALYFCASTRLGSRNEQFFGPGTRLTVL.

The rearrangement joins TRBV2 to TRBJ2-3; D is unresolved. This CDR3 has 13 amino acids. Trimming shortened V by 7 bases and J by 0 bases, and 8 bases separated the two germline ends. CDR1 and CDR2 (germline): SNHLY, FYNNEI. CDR3 coding DNA: TGTGCCAGCAAGGACGGAAGCACAGATACGCAGTATTTT. It encodes CASKDGSTDTQYF.

The V call is TRBV28, the J call TRBJ2-5, with 9 positions matching TRBD2. Per the germline V gene, CDR1 is MDHEN and CDR2 is SYDVKM. The V and J ends lost 7 bases and 5 bases, in that order; junction bases with no gene match: 8. CDR3 size: 14 residues. In DNA, the CDR3 is TGTGCCAGCATGGGAGCGGGAGGCCGGGAGACCCAGTACTTC. Translated: CASMGAGGRETQYF.

The genes are TRBV7-3 and TRBJ1-1, with D unclear. Germline V CDR1 and CDR2: SGHTA, FQGTGA. This CDR3 is 11 amino acids long. V lost 4 bases to trimming and J lost 8 bases, with 8 bases between them. This CDR3 is CASSSSWEAFF. The CDR3 DNA is TGTGCCAGCAGCTCGAGTTGGGAAGCTTTCTTT.

The chain carries TRBV7-8 and TRBJ2-5; 7 bases map to TRBD1. This CDR3 comprises 14 residues. The ends lost 5 bases at V and 2 bases at J; junction bases unmatched: 5. Per germline, CDR1 SGHVS and CDR2 FQNEAQ. The CDR3 nucleotides read TGTGCCAGCAGCCCGACGACAGGGCAAGAGACCCAGTACTTC. Translation: CASSPTTGQETQYF.

Note on this clonotype: This may arise from a read error, as a much more abundant clone is one base away. V and J are TRBV12-3 or TRBV12-4 and TRBJ2-5, with D unclear. The CDR3 contains 13 residues. The V end was cut by 6 bases, the J end by 6 bases, with 14 bases between. CDR3 in DNA: TGTGCCAGCAGCTTCCCTTCGGGTCAGACCCAGTACTTC. It specifies CASSFPSGQTQYF.

This clonotype was observed a handful of times. The chain is built from TRBV10-2 and TRBJ2-1; no reliable D call. Germline CDR1 is WSHSY and CDR2 is SAAADI. The CDR3 has 13 amino acids. Trimming shortened V by 4 bases and J by 4 bases, and 8 bases separated the two germline ends. Here the CDR3 DNA reads TGCGCCAGCAGTGCCTACAGTTACAATGAGCAGTTCTTC. Encoded protein: CASSAYSYNEQFF.